A selection of T cell receptor beta chains follows, all from one sample in a study of blood T cells in healthy people across ages. TCRdb recomputed calls from the 5' RACE reads with MiXCR, one row per CDR3 protein. The sample carries about 780,000 distinct CDR3 sequences, about half recorded once. Sample: blood. These receptor sequences come from a man of 80 years or more in good health. Both conserved end residues are part of each CDR3. The order of the fields is CDR3 length, V gene, J gene, D gene, clone size, CDR3 DNA, CDR3 protein. D genes are given only for firm matches. Clone size is shown for a subset of rows, as once, few, many or a class of expanded clone.

len: 14; v_gene: TRBV5-1; j_gene: TRBJ1-1; d_gene: NA; abundance: once; CDR3nt: TGCGCCAGCAGCTTGGACTTGAAGAACACTGAAGCTTTCTTT; CDR3aa: CASSLDLKNTEAFF
len: 16; v_gene: TRBV29-1; j_gene: TRBJ2-2; d_gene: TRBD1; abundance: once; CDR3nt: TGCAGCGTCAAGACAGGGGGCGGCGCGAACACCGGGGAGCTGTTTTTT; CDR3aa: CSVKTGGGANTGELFF
len: 13; v_gene: TRBV11-2; j_gene: TRBJ2-5; d_gene: NA; abundance: NA; CDR3nt: TGTGCCAGCAGCTCACAGGTGATGGAGACCCAGTACTTC; CDR3aa: CASSSQVMETQYF
len: 17; v_gene: TRBV24-1; j_gene: TRBJ2-1; d_gene: TRBD1; abundance: NA; CDR3nt: TGTGCCACCAGTGCTTTCCTCCGGGGACAGGGAGGGAATGAGCAGTTCTTC; CDR3aa: CATSAFLRGQGGNEQFF
len: 14; v_gene: TRBV5-1; j_gene: TRBJ2-5; d_gene: TRBD1; abundance: few; CDR3nt: TGCGCCAGCAGCACACAGGGGGTGGAGGAGACCCAGTACTTC; CDR3aa: CASSTQGVEETQYF
len: 14; v_gene: TRBV27; j_gene: TRBJ2-3; d_gene: TRBD2; abundance: NA; CDR3nt: TGTGCCAGCACTGGACTAGCGAGCACAGATACGCAGTATTTT; CDR3aa: CASTGLASTDTQYF
len: 14; v_gene: TRBV9; j_gene: TRBJ1-4; d_gene: NA; abundance: NA; CDR3nt: TGTGCCAGCAGCGTAGAAACAGAGGGAGAAAAACTGTTTTTT; CDR3aa: CASSVETEGEKLFF
len: 13; v_gene: TRBV29-1; j_gene: TRBJ2-5; d_gene: NA; abundance: NA; CDR3nt: TGCAGCGTTGCCTGGGGGCAGGGAGAGACCCAGTACTTC; CDR3aa: CSVAWGQGETQYF
len: 14; v_gene: TRBV2; j_gene: TRBJ2-1; d_gene: NA; abundance: NA; CDR3nt: TGTGCCAGCAGTGACAGGGGCGGCTACAATGAGCAGTTCTTC; CDR3aa: CASSDRGGYNEQFF
len: 14; v_gene: TRBV18; j_gene: TRBJ2-5; d_gene: NA; abundance: NA; CDR3nt: TGTGCCAGCTCACCGCTCCAGGTTGAGGCGACCCAGTACTTC; CDR3aa: CASSPLQVEATQYF
len: 13; v_gene: TRBV6-1; j_gene: TRBJ1-2; d_gene: NA; abundance: NA; CDR3nt: TGTGCCAGCAGTGAATCCGGGAAGGGAGGCTACACCTTC; CDR3aa: CASSESGKGGYTF
len: 13; v_gene: TRBV12-3/TRBV12-4; j_gene: TRBJ2-6; d_gene: TRBD1; abundance: many; CDR3nt: TGTGCCAGTACAGGGGATGGGGCCAACGTCCTGACTTTC; CDR3aa: CASTGDGANVLTF
len: 14; v_gene: TRBV6-6; j_gene: TRBJ1-1; d_gene: NA; abundance: NA; CDR3nt: TGTGCCAGCACCTCGCGGGGGAAGAACACTGAAGCTTTCTTT; CDR3aa: CASTSRGKNTEAFF
len: 16; v_gene: TRBV5-5; j_gene: TRBJ2-1; d_gene: NA; abundance: NA; CDR3nt: TGTGCCAGCAGCTTGCTTGGGGCAGGAAGCTACAATGAGCAGTTCTTC; CDR3aa: CASSLLGAGSYNEQFF
len: 15; v_gene: TRBV2; j_gene: TRBJ2-5; d_gene: NA; abundance: many; CDR3nt: TGTGCCAGCAGTGAAGGGACGGACCGTTTTAGGACCCAGTACTTC; CDR3aa: CASSEGTDRFRTQYF
len: 14; v_gene: TRBV29-1; j_gene: TRBJ2-3; d_gene: NA; abundance: NA; CDR3nt: TGCAGCGTTGGATTGGGGGAGCAGTCAGATACGCAGTATTTT; CDR3aa: CSVGLGEQSDTQYF
len: 16; v_gene: TRBV7-2; j_gene: TRBJ2-3; d_gene: TRBD2; abundance: many; CDR3nt: TGTGCCAGCAGCCATTGGACTAGCGGGAATACAGATACGCAGTATTTT; CDR3aa: CASSHWTSGNTDTQYF
len: 16; v_gene: TRBV10-3; j_gene: TRBJ2-7; d_gene: NA; abundance: few; CDR3nt: TGTGCCACCCAGCGCGAGGCGGGCAACTCCTACAATGAGCAGTACTTC; CDR3aa: CATQREAGNSYNEQYF
len: 15; v_gene: TRBV27; j_gene: TRBJ2-7; d_gene: TRBD1; abundance: NA; CDR3nt: TGTGCCAGCAGGATGAGAAGGGACAGTTCCTACGAGCAGTACTTC; CDR3aa: CASRMRRDSSYEQYF
len: 14; v_gene: TRBV5-1; j_gene: TRBJ2-3; d_gene: NA; abundance: NA; CDR3nt: TGCGCCAGCATGTGGACGGATAACACAGATACGCAGTATTTT; CDR3aa: CASMWTDNTDTQYF
len: 16; v_gene: TRBV4-3; j_gene: TRBJ2-3; d_gene: TRBD2; abundance: many; CDR3nt: TGCGCCAGCAGCCAAGATTCAGCGGGGCTGGGGGATACGCAGTATTTT; CDR3aa: CASSQDSAGLGDTQYF